This T cell receptor beta chain is from a study of T cells in Graves' hyperthyroidism and ophthalmopathy. For the study at large: Peripheral blood was drawn at first diagnosis, prior to all treatment.

Findings and caveats of the study: Peripheral blood also featured most of the thyroid clonotypes expanded above 0.001.

The CDR3 length is 18 residues. Germline V lookup: CDR1 MGHRA, CDR2 YSYEKL. The J segment lost 2 bases and the V segment lost 4 bases, leaving 11 bases of the junction unmatched. This clonotype has a handful of counts. Its antigen is as yet unknown. Amplified regions were TCR beta CDR3 sequences from RNA transcripts. The study used the HTBI primer set for a first-round RT-PCR of the TCR CDR3. TCRdb independently ran MiXCR on the multiplex PCR reads; one entry per CDR3 protein. The profile shows over 450,000 distinct CDR3 sequences, roughly 18% of them singletons. Investigators excluded patients with uncontrolled infection, other autoimmune disease, pregnancy or lactation. Based on clinical symptoms, serum thyroxine and TRAb, thyroid ultrasound and orbital computed tomography, diagnoses were reached.

The receptor's source is a woman aged 18-29 years with Graves' ophthalmopathy. This chain connects TRBV4-1 to TRBJ2-7, with 13 bases fitting TRBD2. Material for sequencing was blood. CDR3: CASSPARTSGRDTYEQYF. The DNA of the CDR3 is TGCGCCAGCAGCCCCGCCAGGACTAGCGGGAGAGATACCTACGAGCAGTACTTC.